This T cell receptor (beta chain) was identified during a study of STAT5B mutations in CD4+ large granular lymphocyte leukemia. General study points: 8/27 top patient clones versus 2/35 control clones were TRBV06-family.

The V gene end was trimmed by 5 bases and the J gene end by 8 bases; junction bases not matched to a gene: 12. The CDR3 runs 15 residues. The germline V gene encodes CDR1 SGHNT and CDR2 YENEEA. A remark on this clone: Antigen specificity is unknown.

The repertoire was sequenced with immunoSEQ multiplex PCR; TCRdb's copy has only in-frame clones and lacks some. The table lists approximately 20,000 clones, approximately 84% of them singletons. Buffy coats from healthy blood donors served as controls. The TCR was taken from a human donor in good health. This chain joins TRBV11-3 and TRBJ2-1, with 7 positions matching TRBD1. Sequencing used CD4+ T cells from blood buffy coats. DNA of the CDR3: TGTGCCAGCAGCCCCGGGACAGTCTCTAGGGATGAGCAGTTCTTC. Translating it yields CASSPGTVSRDEQFF.